The 13 T cell receptor beta chains presented below share a single source sample, sequenced in a study of T-cell memory formation after mild COVID-19. TCRdb re-called the 5' RACE reads with MiXCR, one entry per CDR3 protein. The sample contains approximately 350,000 distinct CDR3 sequences, over 10% of which appear only once. The sample taken for sequencing was PBMCs or a T cell subset sorted from them (not recorded which). These receptors originate from a man aged 18 to 30 who had mild COVID-19 (a few samples of this study predate the infection). Cell type and time point are not known.

This clonotype was recorded a few times. V gene TRBV6-6 combines with J gene TRBJ1-6, with 8 bases identical to TRBD1. This CDR3 contains 15 residues. After removal of 6 bases from V and 7 bases from J, the junction contained 8 bases not matched to a gene. Germline V gene lookup returns CDR1 MNHNY and CDR2 SVGAGI (reference sequence). In DNA, the CDR3 is TGTGCCAGCAGCCTGGGACAGGTTCTCAATTCACCCCTCCACTTT. Encoded protein: CASSLGQVLNSPLHF.

The gene calls are TRBV6-5 and TRBJ1-6, with D maybe TRBD1 (6 bases). This CDR3 is 14 amino acids long. Germline V gives CDR1 MNHEY, CDR2 SVGAGI. V was pared by 7 bases and J by 9 bases, with 16 bases between. CDR3 in amino acids: CASTRWEGGSPLHF. The DNA of the CDR3 is TGTGCCAGCACCCGTTGGGAAGGGGGTTCACCCCTCCACTTT.

This clonotype was observed at least ten times. The chain links TRBV4-2 to TRBJ2-1; D remains unclear. The V end was cut by 6 bases, the J end by 4 bases, with 10 bases between. Germline V gene lookup returns CDR1 LGHNA and CDR2 YNFKEQ. This CDR3 is 13 amino acids long. CDR3 in DNA: TGTGCCAGCAGACTCGATACATACAATGAGCAGTTCTTC. It specifies CASRLDTYNEQFF.

In its sample, this clonotype was seen a few times. The rearrangement uses TRBV4-1 and TRBJ1-1; D remains unclear. The V gene lost 4 bases and the J gene lost 5 bases, with 14 bases spanning the gap. The CDR3 has 14 amino acids. Germline assignment: CDR1 MGHRA and CDR2 YSYEKL. The CDR3 protein is CASSPSSGVTEAFF. The DNA of the CDR3 is TGCGCCAGCAGCCCCTCGTCCGGGGTGACTGAAGCTTTCTTT.

This clonotype was counted a few times. The V and J genes are TRBV6-1 and TRBJ2-7; 7 bases are a match to TRBD1. Per the germline V gene, CDR1 is MNHNS and CDR2 is SASEGT. The CDR3 has 16 amino acids. Unmatched junction bases numbered 8, after V lost 0 bases and J lost 3 bases. This CDR3 is CASSEARTGKGYEQYV. The CDR3 DNA reads TGTGCCAGCAGTGAAGCGCGGACAGGTAAAGGCTACGAGCAGTACGTC.

V and J are TRBV20-1 and TRBJ1-4; D is undetermined. Deletions cut 3 bases from V and 6 bases from J, with 11 bases between. CDR3 length equals 13 residues. Germline V CDR1 and CDR2: DFQATT, SNEGSKA (reference sequence). The CDR3 nucleotides read TGCAGTGCTAGGGGTCCTCTGGATGAAAAACTGTTTTTT. Residues: CSARGPLDEKLFF.

The chain couples TRBV19 to TRBJ1-1; TRBD1 aligns across 9 bases. The germline V gene encodes CDR1 LNHDA and CDR2 SQIVND (reference sequence). The CDR3 sequence is 13 residues long. V lost 6 bases to trimming and J lost 5 bases; unmatched junction nucleotides: 4. CDR3 bases: TGTGCCAGTAGGACAGGGGGGATGACTGAAGCTTTCTTT. It encodes CASRTGGMTEAFF.

In this sample, this clonotype turned up a few times. The chain uses TRBV6-1 and TRBJ2-2, with no clear D. The germline CDR1 and CDR2 sequences are MNHNS and SASEGT. V lost 8 bases and J lost 1, with 8 bases in between. The CDR3 length is 13 residues. DNA of the CDR3: TGTGCCAGCGAGGCAGAGAACACCGGGGAGCTGTTTTTT. This gives the protein CASEAENTGELFF.

The chain combines TRBV6-2 or TRBV6-3 with TRBJ2-3, with 9 bases identical to TRBD2. Losses at the gene ends were 2 bases for V and 1 base for J; bases not matched to a gene: 7. The CDR3 spans 17 residues. The V gene's germline CDR1 is MNHEY and CDR2 SVGEGT. The CDR3 nucleotides are TGTGCCAGCAGTTACGTCCCAGCGGGGGGACGCACAGATACGCAGTATTTT. The encoded protein is CASSYVPAGGRTDTQYF.

The chain uses TRBV6-5 and TRBJ2-3; TRBD2 agrees at 10 bases. The junction had 9 bases not matched to a gene; V was cut back by 7 bases and J by 5 bases. This CDR3 region has 15 residues. Germline V gene lookup returns CDR1 MNHEY and CDR2 SVGAGI. CDR3 sequence: CASNKASGGRDTQYF. CDR3 coding DNA: TGTGCCAGCAACAAGGCTAGCGGGGGAAGAGATACGCAGTATTTT.

The rearrangement links TRBV5-1 to TRBJ1-5, with TRBD1 matching over 8 bases. The CDR3 is 16 residues long. V gave up 0 bases and J gave up 6 bases; unmatched junction bases: 8. CDR1 and CDR2 from the germline V gene are SGHRS and YFSETQ. CDR3 in amino acids: CASSLGDRTEGQPQHF. CDR3 nucleotide sequence: TGCGCCAGCAGCTTGGGGGACAGGACAGAAGGTCAGCCCCAGCATTTT.

This clonotype was seen a few times. The chain carries TRBV12-3 or TRBV12-4 and TRBJ2-3; D remains unclear. Trimming pared 10 bases from V and 4 bases from J, leaving 18 bases between. CDR3 length equals 14 residues. The CDR3 nucleotides are TGTGCCATCACCGTCGTGTGGAGTCCAGATACGCAGTATTTT. Protein product: CAITVVWSPDTQYF.

This clonotype was detected only a few times. The chain combines TRBV7-2 with TRBJ2-2, with a weak D call TRBD2 (6 bases). V dropped 6 bases and J dropped 5 bases, with 16 bases sitting between them. CDR1 is SGHTA, CDR2 FQGNSA, per germline. The CDR3 contains 15 residues. The CDR3 reads CASRIDRGGTGELFF. The DNA for the CDR3 is TGTGCCAGCAGGATAGATAGGGGAGGTACCGGGGAGCTGTTTTTT.